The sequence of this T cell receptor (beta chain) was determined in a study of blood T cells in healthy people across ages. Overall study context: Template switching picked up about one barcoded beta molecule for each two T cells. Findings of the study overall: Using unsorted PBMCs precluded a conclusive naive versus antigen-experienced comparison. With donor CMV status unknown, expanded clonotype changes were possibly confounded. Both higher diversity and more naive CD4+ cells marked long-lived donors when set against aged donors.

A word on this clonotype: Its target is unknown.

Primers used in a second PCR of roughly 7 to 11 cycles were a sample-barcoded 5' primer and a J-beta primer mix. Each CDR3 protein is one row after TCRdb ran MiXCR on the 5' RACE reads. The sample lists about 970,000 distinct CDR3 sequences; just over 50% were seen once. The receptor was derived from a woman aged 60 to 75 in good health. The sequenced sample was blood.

In nucleotides, the CDR3 is TGTGCCAGCAGTTTAAACCCTCGACTGGCAGGGAGCTCCTACGAGCAGTACTTC. This sequence encodes CASSLNPRLAGSSYEQYF. The chain employs TRBV12-3 or TRBV12-4 and TRBJ2-7, with D possibly being TRBD1 or TRBD2 (5 bases each). V was cut by 2 bases and J by 0 bases, with 20 bases left in between. The CDR3 extends over 18 amino acids.